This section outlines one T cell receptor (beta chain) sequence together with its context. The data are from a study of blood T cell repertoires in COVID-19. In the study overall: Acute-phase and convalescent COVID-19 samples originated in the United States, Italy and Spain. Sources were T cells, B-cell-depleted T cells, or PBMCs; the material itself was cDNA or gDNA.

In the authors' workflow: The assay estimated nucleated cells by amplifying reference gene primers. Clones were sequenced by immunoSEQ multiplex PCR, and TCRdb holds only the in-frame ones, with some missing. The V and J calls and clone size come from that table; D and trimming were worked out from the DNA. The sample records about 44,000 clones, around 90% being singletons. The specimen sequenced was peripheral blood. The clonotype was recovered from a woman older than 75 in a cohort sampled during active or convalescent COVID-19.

The CDR3 coding sequence is TGTGCCAGCAGTTCGTGGCGGAATGAGGCTAACTATGGCTACACCTTC. As protein: CASSSWRNEANYGYTF. This chain joins TRBV6-5 and TRBJ1-2; no clear D gene. Germline V gene lookup returns CDR1 MNHEY and CDR2 SVGAGI. The CDR3 has 16 amino acids. The ends were cut back, 4 bases at V and 0 bases at J, with 15 bases in the middle.